These 14 T cell receptor beta chains were all obtained from the same sample, sequenced in a study of OX40 agonist ivuxolimab in advanced cancers. Some clones are missing from TCRdb's copy, which holds only in-frame ones; the method was immunoSEQ multiplex PCR. This table has tens of thousands of clones, roughly 84% appearing once. Source: CD4+ or CD8+ T cells sorted from blood, taken in a trial of the OX40 agonist ivuxolimab. The receptor source for this set is an adult with an advanced solid tumor such as melanoma, head and neck, liver or kidney cancer.

The V call is TRBV6-1, the J call TRBJ2-3; 12 bases line up with TRBD2. CDR1 and CDR2 (germline): MNHNS, SASEGT. There are 15 residues in the CDR3. The junction had 1 base not matched to a gene; V was cut back by 2 bases and J by 4 bases. CDR3: CASSELAGGPDTQYF. CDR3 nucleotide sequence: TGTGCCAGCAGTGAACTAGCGGGGGGGCCAGATACGCAGTATTTT.

The rearrangement joins TRBV5-1 to TRBJ2-7; D may match TRBD1 or TRBD2 (6 bases each). V dropped 1 base and J dropped 3 bases, with 17 bases sitting between them. Germline values: CDR1 SGHRS, CDR2 YFSETQ. The CDR3 sequence is 16 residues long. CDR3: CASSLNVGGANYEQYF. The CDR3 DNA follows: TGCGCCAGCAGCTTGAATGTGGGGGGCGCAAACTACGAGCAGTACTTC.

J is TRBJ1-2 and V is TRBV7-9, with D maybe TRBD1 (6 bases). The germline gives CDR1 SEHNR, CDR2 FQNEAQ (reference sequence). There are 15 residues in the CDR3. V shed 3 bases and J shed 2 bases, with 13 bases lying between them. CDR3 sequence (DNA): TGTGCCAGCAGCTTTCCCTGGCAGGGGAACTATGGCTACACCTTC. Its translation is CASSFPWQGNYGYTF.

The chain carries TRBV11-2 and TRBJ2-7, with D unresolved. This CDR3 contains 14 residues. Germline V lookup: CDR1 SGHAT, CDR2 FQNNGV. Trimming pared 5 bases from V and 7 bases from J, leaving 18 bases between. For the CDR3, the DNA is TGTGCCAGCAGCCAAGGGTCCCGGCTGGGGGAGCAGTACTTC. Translation: CASSQGSRLGEQYF.

The sample holds a few counts of this clone. The gene calls are TRBV27 and TRBJ1-1; TRBD1 might be the D (6 bases). V was clipped by 2 bases and J by 4 bases, with 23 bases between them. The CDR3 runs to 18 residues. Germline V gives CDR1 MNHEY, CDR2 SMNVEV (reference sequence). This chain's CDR3 is CASSLIWGQQNGPTEAFF. The CDR3 DNA follows: TGTGCCAGCAGTTTAATCTGGGGGCAACAAAACGGACCCACTGAAGCTTTCTTT.

This clone is medium-sized in the sample. Other DNA sequences within the sample encode an identical CDR3. This sequence joins TRBV7-2 and TRBJ2-2; possible D gene TRBD1, 6 bases. Germline V gene data show CDR1 as SGHTA and CDR2 as FQGNSA. The ends were cut back, 2 bases at V and 0 bases at J, with 10 bases in the middle. The CDR3 extends over 16 amino acids. The CDR3 coding sequence is TGTGCCAGCAGCTTAAGGGGGACATCGAACACCGGGGAGCTGTTTTTT. It specifies CASSLRGTSNTGELFF.

The gene calls are TRBV5-5 and TRBJ2-1, with D perhaps TRBD2 (6 bases). The CDR3 runs to 14 residues. Germline V gives CDR1 SGHKS, CDR2 YYEKEE (reference sequence). V lost 0 bases, J lost 7 bases, and 11 bases lay in between. The CDR3 DNA is TGTGCCAGCAGCTTGGGACTAGGGATGAATGAGCAGTTCTTC. Translating it yields CASSLGLGMNEQFF.

This clone has only a few counts. This sequence joins TRBV16 and TRBJ1-2; 9 nucleotides agree with TRBD1. CDR3 size: 18 residues. CDR1 is KGHSY, CDR2 FQNENV, per germline. Trimming removed 3 bases from V and 8 bases from J; junction bases left unmatched: 19. Written as DNA, the CDR3 is TGTGCCAGCAGCCAGGACTCCTCCGACAGGGGGAAAGTGGACGGCTACACCTTC. Protein: CASSQDSSDRGKVDGYTF.

The rearrangement uses TRBV19 and TRBJ1-1, with D unclear. V dropped 2 bases and J dropped 0 bases, with 4 bases sitting between them. The CDR3 consists of 13 residues. The germline CDR1 and CDR2 sequences are LNHDA and SQIVND (reference sequence). The CDR3 loop is CASSITLNTEAFF. Here the CDR3 DNA reads TGTGCCAGTAGTATAACATTGAACACTGAAGCTTTCTTT.

This chain uses TRBV27 with TRBJ1-6; possible D gene TRBD1, 5 bases. The CDR3 spans 15 residues. Trimming pared 3 bases from V and 6 bases from J, leaving 12 bases between. CDR1 MNHEY and CDR2 SMNVEV come from the germline V gene (reference sequence). This chain's CDR3 is CASSFRGIGNSPLHF. CDR3 in DNA: TGTGCCAGCAGTTTTAGGGGAATCGGTAATTCACCCCTCCACTTT.

The rearrangement uses TRBV6-1 and TRBJ2-1, with D maybe TRBD2 (6 bases). Germline assignment: CDR1 MNHNS and CDR2 SASEGT. This CDR3 spans 13 amino acids. The ends were cut back, 6 bases at V and 7 bases at J, with 13 bases in the middle. The CDR3 coding sequence is TGTGCCAGCAGGGGACTCCTACTAAATGAGCAGTTCTTC. Protein: CASRGLLLNEQFF.

This rearrangement joins TRBV5-6 to TRBJ1-1; D remains ambiguous. Germline V gene data show CDR1 as SGHDT and CDR2 as YYEEEE. The CDR3 runs to 14 residues. Trimming took off 1 base at V and 4 bases at J, with 11 bases between the two ends. In DNA form, the CDR3 reads TGTGCCAGCAGCTTGATCTTTCGGGGCACTGAAGCTTTCTTT. Its protein product is CASSLIFRGTEAFF.

The chain recombines TRBV7-8 with TRBJ2-3; D perhaps matches TRBD2 (6 bases). Per the germline V gene, CDR1 is SGHVS and CDR2 is FQNEAQ. The V and J ends lost 1 base and 8 bases respectively, with 19 bases between them. The CDR3 sequence is 16 residues long. As DNA, the CDR3 is TGTGCCAGCAGCTTAGAGGCGGGCGGGGCCAAAGGTACGCAGTATTTT. It encodes CASSLEAGGAKGTQYF.

The DNA of the CDR3 is TGTGCCTGGAGTGTACAGTCCTACGAGCAGTACTTC. Its protein is CAWSVQSYEQYF. V is TRBV30 and J is TRBJ2-7; D gene uncertain. V shed 0 bases and J shed 1 base, with 4 bases lying between them. CDR1 and CDR2 (germline): GTSNPN, SVGIG (reference sequence). There are 12 residues in the CDR3.